Below, 20 T cell receptor beta chains from the same sample are listed, as sequenced in a study of human T cells and chemical hapten exposure. One entry per CDR3 protein results from TCRdb running MiXCR on the 5' RACE reads. The table has more than 140,000 distinct CDR3 sequences, roughly 4% seen once. It was from unfractionated whole blood that total RNA was extracted. These receptors all stem from a female donor in good health.

This clonotype was recorded at least ten times. The V gene is TRBV10-3, the J gene TRBJ1-1; D is uncertain. Germline V lookup: CDR1 ENHRY, CDR2 SYGVKD. V was cut by 4 bases and J by 1 base, with 7 bases left in between. There are 13 residues in the CDR3. CDR3 bases: TGTGCCATCAGTGCCGTCTGGAACACTGAAGCTTTCTTT. Its translation: CAISAVWNTEAFF.

In its sample, this clonotype was seen many times. The chain recombines TRBV6-6 with TRBJ2-3; D gene uncertain. Trimming cost V 7 bases and J 2 bases, with 13 bases left between them. There are 14 residues in the CDR3. Germline CDR1 MNHNY, CDR2 SVGAGI (reference sequence). The CDR3 DNA reads TGTGCCAGCACCGACCGGCCTGACACAGATACGCAGTATTTT. Amino acids: CASTDRPDTDTQYF.

This clonotype has at least ten counts. The rearrangement joins TRBV18 to TRBJ1-5, with D unclear. V lost 5 bases and J lost 9, with 11 bases in between. Germline assignment: CDR1 KGHSH and CDR2 LQKENI. This CDR3 is built from 12 residues. CDR3 sequence reads: CASSSGVWPQHF. DNA of the CDR3: TGTGCCAGCTCATCCGGAGTTTGGCCCCAGCATTTT.

The chain recombines TRBV6-2 or TRBV6-3 with TRBJ2-1, with a tentative D call TRBD2 (6 bases). CDR3 length equals 13 residues. V was cut by 8 bases and J by 3 bases, with 11 bases left in between. Germline V gives CDR1 MNHEY, CDR2 SVGEGT. CDR3 in amino acids: CASGGGFYNEQFF. The CDR3 DNA is TGTGCCAGCGGGGGAGGCTTCTACAATGAGCAGTTCTTC.

This clonotype was counted many times. The rearrangement joins TRBV20-1 to TRBJ1-3; D is possibly TRBD1 (6 bases). Germline values: CDR1 DFQATT, CDR2 SNEGSKA (reference sequence). This CDR3 contains 14 residues. Trimming took 1 base from V and 3 from J, leaving 10 bases between them. The chain's CDR3 is CSARGGAHGNTIYF. The CDR3 DNA reads TGCAGTGCTAGAGGGGGGGCGCATGGAAACACCATATATTTT.

With respect to this clonotype: This may be a read error: a much more frequent sequence differs by one nucleotide. The J gene is TRBJ1-2, the V gene TRBV29-1, with TRBD1 matching 11 bases. The CDR3 totals 19 residues. Trimming removed 5 bases from V and 0 bases from J; junction bases left unmatched: 17. Germline V gene data show CDR1 as SQVTM and CDR2 as ANQGSEA. The CDR3: CSVMFLDRGHGPPNYGYTF. CDR3 in DNA: TGCAGCGTTATGTTCCTGGACAGGGGGCACGGCCCCCCTAACTATGGCTACACCTTC.

In its sample, this clonotype was seen many times. Sequence at one end of the junction differs from germline and may be a read error. This rearrangement joins TRBV3-1 to TRBJ1-4; 7 bases line up with TRBD1. Germline V gene data show CDR1 as LGHDT and CDR2 as YNNKEL (reference sequence). This CDR3 contains 15 residues. Here the CDR3 reads CASSQATGADEKLVF. The CDR3 DNA sequence: TGTGCCAGCAGCCAAGCTACAGGGGCGGATGAAAAACTGGTTTTT.

This clonotype came up a few times. The chain combines TRBV3-1 with TRBJ2-1; 8 bases fit TRBD2. Per germline, CDR1 LGHDT and CDR2 YNNKEL (reference sequence). With V trimmed by 2 bases and J by 1 base, 4 bases remained unmatched. This CDR3 has 16 amino acids. CDR3 nucleotide sequence: TGTGCCAGCAGCCAACCGGGACTAGGTTCCTACAATGAGCAGTTCTTC. It specifies CASSQPGLGSYNEQFF.

At least ten counts were recorded for this clonotype. The chain couples TRBV3-1 to TRBJ1-1; no definite D call. V lost 1 base and J 2 bases, leaving 5 bases between the germline ends. Per the germline V gene, CDR1 is LGHDT and CDR2 is YNNKEL (reference sequence). This CDR3 region has 13 residues. The CDR3 DNA sequence: TGTGCCAGCAGCCAAGGAGCTAACACTGAAGCTTTCTTT. Translation: CASSQGANTEAFF.

This clonotype was observed at least ten times. V and J are TRBV6-5 and TRBJ2-3; a weak D match, TRBD2 (5 bases). Germline CDR1 reads MNHEY; CDR2 reads SVGAGI. The V end lost 6 bases, the J end lost 5 bases, and 15 bases lay between the germline ends. The CDR3 totals 14 residues. The chain's CDR3 is CASRRARMVDTQYF. The CDR3 region has the DNA TGTGCCAGCAGGAGGGCCCGGATGGTAGATACGCAGTATTTT.

In the case of this clonotype: A much larger clone is a single base away; this may be a read error. V usage is TRBV5-1 and J usage is TRBJ2-3, with 8 bases that match TRBD1. The V gene's germline CDR1 is SGHRS and CDR2 YFSETQ. The CDR3 runs to 16 residues. In nucleotides, the CDR3 is TGCGCCGGCAGCCTTCGGACAGGGCGCAGCACAGATACGCAGTATTTT. Its translation is CAGSLRTGRSTDTQYF.

This clonotype was seen ten or more times. As DNA, the CDR3 is TGCGCCAGCAGCTTGATGGACAGGGTCAACAATGAGCAGTTCTTC. Amino acids: CASSLMDRVNNEQFF. This chain uses TRBV5-1 with TRBJ2-1; 8 bases agree with TRBD1. This CDR3 is built from 15 residues. Germline assignment: CDR1 SGHRS and CDR2 YFSETQ. V shed 1 base, J shed 5 bases, and the junction held 5 bases outside the gene matches.

This clonotype was seen many times. The chain employs TRBV28 and TRBJ1-1; 7 bases are shared with TRBD1. This CDR3 comprises 12 residues. Looked up from germline, CDR1 is MDHEN and CDR2 is SYDVKM. The V gene end was trimmed by 7 bases and the J gene end by 6 bases; junction bases not matched to a gene: 5. The CDR3: CASTRTGSEAFF. The DNA for the CDR3 is TGTGCCAGCACCCGGACAGGATCTGAAGCTTTCTTT. Looking up the rest from reference TRBV28 and TRBJ1-1 gives the full variable domain: DVKVTQSSRYLVKRTGEKVFLECVQDMDHENMFWYRQDPGLGLRLIYFSYDVKMKEKGDIPEGYSVSREKKERFSLILESASTNQTSMYLCASTRTGSEAFFGQGTRLTVV.

This clonotype occurred many times. The chain uses TRBV6-5 and TRBJ1-6; TRBD1 agrees at 8 bases. The CDR3 is 16 amino acids. V was clipped by 0 bases and J by 5 bases; unmatched bases: 3. CDR1 is MNHEY and CDR2 is SVGAGI in the germline V gene. DNA of the CDR3: TGTGCCAGCAGTTACTCGAAGACAGGGGATAATTCACCCCTCCACTTT. This sequence encodes CASSYSKTGDNSPLHF.

This clonotype appeared many times. The V call is TRBV30, the J call TRBJ2-3; 10 bases align to TRBD2. J lost 6 bases, V lost 0 bases, and 6 bases had no gene match. The CDR3 loop spans 15 amino acids. Germline CDR1 and CDR2: GTSNPN and SVGIG (reference sequence). CDR3 coding DNA: TGTGCCTGGAGTGTAGGAGCGGGGGGGGGGGATACGCAGTATTTT. Amino acid sequence: CAWSVGAGGGDTQYF.

Ten or more counts support this clonotype. The gene calls are TRBV13 and TRBJ2-3; 8 bases line up with TRBD1. CDR3 length: 18 amino acids. The germline gives CDR1 PRHDT, CDR2 FYEKMQ (reference sequence). The trim removed 5 bases at V and 3 bases at J, leaving 16 bases unmatched. The CDR3 DNA reads TGTGCCAGCAGCCCAACCCTCAGGGGGCTGGAAAGTACAGATACGCAGTATTTT. Protein sequence: CASSPTLRGLESTDTQYF.

This clonotype has at least ten counts. The CDR3 region is CASSGIGHEQFF. DNA for the CDR3: TGTGCCAGCAGTGGGATCGGCCATGAGCAGTTCTTC. The J gene is TRBJ2-1, the V gene TRBV2; D uncertain. The length of the CDR3 is 12 residues. The germline CDR1 and CDR2 sequences are SNHLY and FYNNEI. Trimming shortened V by 4 bases and J by 8 bases, and 9 bases separated the two germline ends.

This clonotype was counted ten times or more. V usage is TRBV7-3 and J usage is TRBJ1-5; 8 nucleotides align to TRBD1. The V and J ends lost 4 bases and 9 bases, in that order; junction bases with no gene match: 5. The CDR3 is made up of 13 amino acids. CDR1 is SGHTA and CDR2 is FQGTGA in the germline V gene. CDR3 sequence (DNA): TGTGCCAGCAGCTCGGACAGGGACAGGCCCCAGCATTTT. The encoded protein is CASSSDRDRPQHF.

In its sample, this clonotype was seen many times. V usage is TRBV5-1 and J usage is TRBJ1-1; 8 bases fit TRBD1. Germline V gene data show CDR1 as SGHRS and CDR2 as YFSETQ. V shed 3 bases and J 4 bases; nucleotides not matched to a gene: 8. The CDR3 spans 15 residues. This CDR3 is CASSWARTGSTEAFF. The CDR3 region has the DNA TGCGCCAGCAGCTGGGCGCGGACAGGGTCCACTGAAGCTTTCTTT.

This clonotype was observed at least ten times. The chain links TRBV7-9 to TRBJ1-4, with TRBD1 as a possible D gene (5 bases). Trimming took off 3 bases at V and 0 bases at J, with 11 bases between the two ends. This CDR3 is 16 amino acids long. Germline CDR1 and CDR2: SEHNR and FQNEAQ (reference sequence). The CDR3 region has the DNA TGTGCCAGCAGCTTGAGGGACCTCCCAACTAATGAAAAACTGTTTTTT. Protein product: CASSLRDLPTNEKLFF.